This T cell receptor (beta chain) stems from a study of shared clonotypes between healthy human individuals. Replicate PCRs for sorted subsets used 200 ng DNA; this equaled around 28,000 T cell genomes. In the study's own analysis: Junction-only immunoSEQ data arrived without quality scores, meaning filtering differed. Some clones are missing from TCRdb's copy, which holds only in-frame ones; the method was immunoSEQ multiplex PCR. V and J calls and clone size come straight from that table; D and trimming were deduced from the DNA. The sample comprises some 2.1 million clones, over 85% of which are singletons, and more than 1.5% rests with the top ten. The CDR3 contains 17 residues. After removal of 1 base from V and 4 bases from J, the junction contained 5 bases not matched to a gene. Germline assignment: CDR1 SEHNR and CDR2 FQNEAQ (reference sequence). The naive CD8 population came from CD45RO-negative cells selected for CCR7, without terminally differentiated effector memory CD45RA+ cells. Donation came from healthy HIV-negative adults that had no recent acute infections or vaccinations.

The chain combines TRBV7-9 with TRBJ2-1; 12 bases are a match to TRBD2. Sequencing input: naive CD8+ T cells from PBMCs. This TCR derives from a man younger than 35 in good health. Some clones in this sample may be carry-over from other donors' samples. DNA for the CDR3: TGTGCCAGCAGCTTAGGACTAGCGGGAGCCCTGTACAATGAGCAGTTCTTC. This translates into CASSLGLAGALYNEQFF. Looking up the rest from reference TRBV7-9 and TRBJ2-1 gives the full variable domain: DTGVSQNPRHKITKRGQNVTFRCDPISEHNRLYWYRQTLGQGPEFLTYFQNEAQLEKSRLLSDRFSAERPKGSFSTLEIQRTEQGDSAMYLCASSLGLAGALYNEQFFGPGTRLTVL.